This TCR beta chain is drawn from a study of technical replicates of blood from several donors. Deletions cut 3 bases from V and 3 bases from J, with 19 bases between. The CDR3 loop spans 17 amino acids. CDR1 and CDR2 (germline): MNHNS, SASEGT. The table came from immunoSEQ multiplex PCR; TCRdb's copy has only in-frame clones and leaves some out. The sample lists approximately 70,000 clones, approximately 93% occurring once. The receptor's source is a human donor in good health. J is TRBJ2-3 and V is TRBV6-1; tentative D call: TRBD2 (6 bases). Specimen: T cells isolated from PBMCs. The DNA for the CDR3 is TGTGCCAGCAGTGATCGGACGGGAGTTGGGTGGACAGATACGCAGTATTTT. It specifies CASSDRTGVGWTDTQYF.